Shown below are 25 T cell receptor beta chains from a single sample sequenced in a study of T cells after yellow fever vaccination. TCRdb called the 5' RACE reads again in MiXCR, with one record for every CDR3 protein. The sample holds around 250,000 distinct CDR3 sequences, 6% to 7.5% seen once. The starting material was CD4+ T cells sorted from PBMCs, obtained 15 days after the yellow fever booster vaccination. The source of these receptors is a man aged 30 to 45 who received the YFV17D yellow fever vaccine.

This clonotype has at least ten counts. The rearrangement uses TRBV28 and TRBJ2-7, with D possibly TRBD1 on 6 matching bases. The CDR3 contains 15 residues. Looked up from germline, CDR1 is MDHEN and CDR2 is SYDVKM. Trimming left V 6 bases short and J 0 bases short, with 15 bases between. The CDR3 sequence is CASRERQGFSYEQYF. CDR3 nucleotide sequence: TGTGCCAGCAGGGAACGTCAGGGGTTCTCCTACGAGCAGTACTTC.

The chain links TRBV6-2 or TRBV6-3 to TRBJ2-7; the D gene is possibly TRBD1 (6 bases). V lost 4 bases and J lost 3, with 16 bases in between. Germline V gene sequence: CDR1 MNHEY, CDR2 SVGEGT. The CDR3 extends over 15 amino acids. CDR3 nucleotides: TGTGCCAGCAGTTCAGCGAGGGGGAGAGGCTACGAGCAGTACTTC. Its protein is CASSSARGRGYEQYF.

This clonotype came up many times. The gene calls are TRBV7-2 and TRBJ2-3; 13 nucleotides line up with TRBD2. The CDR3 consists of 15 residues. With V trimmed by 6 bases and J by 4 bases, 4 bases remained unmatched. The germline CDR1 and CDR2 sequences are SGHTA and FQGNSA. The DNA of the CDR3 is TGTGCCAGCAGTTCTACTAGCGGGAGGGCAGATACGCAGTATTTT. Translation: CASSSTSGRADTQYF.

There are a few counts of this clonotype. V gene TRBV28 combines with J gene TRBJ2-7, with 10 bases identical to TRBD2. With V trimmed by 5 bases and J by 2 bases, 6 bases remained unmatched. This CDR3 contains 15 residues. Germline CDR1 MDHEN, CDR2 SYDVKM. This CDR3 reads CASSTPGLAAYEQYF. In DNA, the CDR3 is TGTGCCAGCAGTACCCCAGGACTAGCGGCCTACGAGCAGTACTTC.

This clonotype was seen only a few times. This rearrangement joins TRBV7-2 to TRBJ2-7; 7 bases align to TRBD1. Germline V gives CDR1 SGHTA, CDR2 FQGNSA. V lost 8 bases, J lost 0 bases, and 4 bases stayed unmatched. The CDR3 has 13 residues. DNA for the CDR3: TGTGCCAGCGGGACAGCAAACTCCTACGAGCAGTACTTC. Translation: CASGTANSYEQYF.

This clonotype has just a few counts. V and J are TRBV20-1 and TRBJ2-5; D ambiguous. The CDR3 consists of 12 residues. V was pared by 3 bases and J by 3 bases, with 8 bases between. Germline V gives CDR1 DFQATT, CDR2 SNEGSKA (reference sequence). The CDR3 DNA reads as TGCAGTGCTAGCGGGCAAAAAGAGACCCAGTACTTC. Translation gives CSASGQKETQYF.

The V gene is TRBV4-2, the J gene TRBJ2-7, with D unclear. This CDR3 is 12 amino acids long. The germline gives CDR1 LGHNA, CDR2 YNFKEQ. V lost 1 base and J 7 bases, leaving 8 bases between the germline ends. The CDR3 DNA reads TGTGCCAGCAGCCAAGGGGAAGGGGAGCAGTACTTC. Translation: CASSQGEGEQYF.

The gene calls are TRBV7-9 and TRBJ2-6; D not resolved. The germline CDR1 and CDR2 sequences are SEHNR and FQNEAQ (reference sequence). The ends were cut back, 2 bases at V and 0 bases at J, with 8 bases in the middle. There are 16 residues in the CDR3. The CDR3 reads CASSLNLNSGANVLTF. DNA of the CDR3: TGTGCCAGCAGCTTAAACCTCAACTCTGGGGCCAACGTCCTGACTTTC. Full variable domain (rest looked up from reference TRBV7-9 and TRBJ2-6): DTGVSQNPRHKITKRGQNVTFRCDPISEHNRLYWYRQTLGQGPEFLTYFQNEAQLEKSRLLSDRFSAERPKGSFSTLEIQRTEQGDSAMYLCASSLNLNSGANVLTFGAGSRLTVL.

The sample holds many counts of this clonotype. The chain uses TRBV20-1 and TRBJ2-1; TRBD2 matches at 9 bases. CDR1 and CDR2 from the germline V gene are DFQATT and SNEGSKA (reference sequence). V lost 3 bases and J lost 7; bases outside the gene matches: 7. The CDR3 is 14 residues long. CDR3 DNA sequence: TGCAGTGCTAGGGTGACTAGCGGACAGAATGAGCAGTTCTTC. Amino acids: CSARVTSGQNEQFF.

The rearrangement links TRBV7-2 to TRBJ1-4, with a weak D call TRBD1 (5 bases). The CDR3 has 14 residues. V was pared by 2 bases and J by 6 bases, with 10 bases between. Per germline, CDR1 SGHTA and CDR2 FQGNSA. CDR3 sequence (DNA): TGTGCCAGCAGCTTAATCCAGGGCGATGAAAAACTGTTTTTT. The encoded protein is CASSLIQGDEKLFF. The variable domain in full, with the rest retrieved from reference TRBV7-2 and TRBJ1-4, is GAGVSQSPSNKVTEKGKDVELRCDPISGHTALYWYRQSLGQGLEFLIYFQGNSAPDKSGLPSDRFSAERTGGSVSTLTIQRTQQEDSAVYLCASSLIQGDEKLFFGSGTQLSVL.

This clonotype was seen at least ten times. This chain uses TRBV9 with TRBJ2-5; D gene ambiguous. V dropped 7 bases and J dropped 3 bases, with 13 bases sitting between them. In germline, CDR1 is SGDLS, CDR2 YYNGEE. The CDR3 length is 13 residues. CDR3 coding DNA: TGTGCCAGCGGACGTTCAATAGAAGAGACCCAGTACTTC. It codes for CASGRSIEETQYF. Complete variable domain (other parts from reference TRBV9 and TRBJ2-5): DSGVTQTPKHLITATGQRVTLRCSPRSGDLSVYWYQQSLDQGLQFLIQYYNGEERAKGNILERFSAQQFPDLHSELNLSSLELGDSALYFCASGRSIEETQYFGPGTRLLVL.

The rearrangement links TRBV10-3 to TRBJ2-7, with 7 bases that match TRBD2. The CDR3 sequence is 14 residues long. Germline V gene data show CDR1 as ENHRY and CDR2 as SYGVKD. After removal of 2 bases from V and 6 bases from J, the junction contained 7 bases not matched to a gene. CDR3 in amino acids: CAISEVGRRPEQYF. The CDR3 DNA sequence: TGTGCCATCAGTGAGGTCGGGAGGAGGCCCGAGCAGTACTTC.

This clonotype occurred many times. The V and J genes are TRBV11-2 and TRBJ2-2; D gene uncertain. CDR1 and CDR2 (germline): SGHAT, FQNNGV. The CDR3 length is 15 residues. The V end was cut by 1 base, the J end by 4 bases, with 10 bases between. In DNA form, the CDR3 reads TGTGCCAGCAGCTTAGTACTATCCGGCACCGGGGAGCTGTTTTTT. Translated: CASSLVLSGTGELFF.

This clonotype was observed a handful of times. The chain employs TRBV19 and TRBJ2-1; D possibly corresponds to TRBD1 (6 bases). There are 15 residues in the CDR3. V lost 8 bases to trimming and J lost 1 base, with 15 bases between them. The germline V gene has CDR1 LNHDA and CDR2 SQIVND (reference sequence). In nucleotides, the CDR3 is TGTGCCAGTTATAAGGGCAGGGGTTCCTACAATGAGCAGTTCTTC. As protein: CASYKGRGSYNEQFF.

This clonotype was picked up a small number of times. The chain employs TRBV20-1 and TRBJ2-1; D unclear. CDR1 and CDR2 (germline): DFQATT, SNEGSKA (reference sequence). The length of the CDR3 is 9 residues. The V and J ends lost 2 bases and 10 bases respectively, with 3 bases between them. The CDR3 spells CSARHEQFF. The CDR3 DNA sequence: TGCAGTGCTAGACACGAGCAGTTCTTC.

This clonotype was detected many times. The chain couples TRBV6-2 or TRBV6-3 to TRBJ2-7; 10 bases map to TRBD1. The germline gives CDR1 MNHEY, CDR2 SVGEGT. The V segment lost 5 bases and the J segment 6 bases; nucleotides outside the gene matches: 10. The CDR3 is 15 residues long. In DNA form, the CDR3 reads TGTGCCAGCAGTAGCCGGGACAGGGGTGAGTCCGAGCAGTACTTC. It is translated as CASSSRDRGESEQYF.

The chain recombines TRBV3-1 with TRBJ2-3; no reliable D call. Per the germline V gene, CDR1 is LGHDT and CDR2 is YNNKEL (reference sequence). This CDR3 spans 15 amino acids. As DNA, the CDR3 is TGTGCTTCAGCCGGGCTGCTTCTCGGCACAGATACGCAGTATTTT. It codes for CASAGLLLGTDTQYF.

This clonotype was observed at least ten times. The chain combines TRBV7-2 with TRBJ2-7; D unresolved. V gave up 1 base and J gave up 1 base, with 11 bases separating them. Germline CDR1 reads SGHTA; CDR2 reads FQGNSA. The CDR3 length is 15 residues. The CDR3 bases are TGTGCCAGCAGCTTAGAATTTGGATATTCCTACGAGCAGTACTTC. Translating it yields CASSLEFGYSYEQYF.

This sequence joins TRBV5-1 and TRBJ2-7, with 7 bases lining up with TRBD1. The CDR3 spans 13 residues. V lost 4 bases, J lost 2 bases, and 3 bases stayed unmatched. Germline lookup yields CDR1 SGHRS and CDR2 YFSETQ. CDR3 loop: CASSRDSAYEQYF. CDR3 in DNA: TGCGCCAGCAGCCGGGACAGTGCCTACGAGCAGTACTTC.

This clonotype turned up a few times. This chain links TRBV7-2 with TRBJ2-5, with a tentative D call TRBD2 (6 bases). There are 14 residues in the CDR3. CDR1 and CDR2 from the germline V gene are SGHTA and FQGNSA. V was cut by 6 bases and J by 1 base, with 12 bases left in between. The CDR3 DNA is TGTGCCAGCAGTTACGGGAGAAGCCAAGAGACCCAGTACTTC. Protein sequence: CASSYGRSQETQYF.

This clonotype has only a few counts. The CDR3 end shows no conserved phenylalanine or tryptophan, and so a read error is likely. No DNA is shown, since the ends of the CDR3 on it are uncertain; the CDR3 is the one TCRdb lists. The CDR3 sequence: CASSLVDAGTATL. The chain has TRBV7-9 and TRBJ1-1. The CDR3 contains 13 residues when both ends are counted. CDR1 is SEHNR, CDR2 FQNEAQ, per germline (reference sequence).

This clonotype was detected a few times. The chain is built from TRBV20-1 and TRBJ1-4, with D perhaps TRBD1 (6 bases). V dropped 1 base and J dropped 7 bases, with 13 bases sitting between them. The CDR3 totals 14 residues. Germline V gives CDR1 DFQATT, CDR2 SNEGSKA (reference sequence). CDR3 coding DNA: TGCAGTGCTAGAGCCGGGACAAGAAGTGAAAAACTGTTTTTT. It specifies CSARAGTRSEKLFF.

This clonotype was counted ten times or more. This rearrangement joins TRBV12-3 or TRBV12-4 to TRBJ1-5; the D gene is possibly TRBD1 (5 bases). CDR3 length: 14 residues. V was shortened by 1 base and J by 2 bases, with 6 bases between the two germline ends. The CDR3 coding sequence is TGTGCCAGCAGTTTAGGCAGGGGCAATCAGCCCCAGCATTTT. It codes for CASSLGRGNQPQHF.

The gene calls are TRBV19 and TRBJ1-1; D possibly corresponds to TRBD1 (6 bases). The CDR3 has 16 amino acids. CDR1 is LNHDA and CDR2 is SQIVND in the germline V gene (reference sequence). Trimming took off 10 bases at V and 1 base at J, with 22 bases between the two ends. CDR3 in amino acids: CATRRGEVRENTEAFF. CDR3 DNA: TGTGCCACCAGGAGGGGGGAGGTCAGGGAGAACACTGAAGCTTTCTTT.

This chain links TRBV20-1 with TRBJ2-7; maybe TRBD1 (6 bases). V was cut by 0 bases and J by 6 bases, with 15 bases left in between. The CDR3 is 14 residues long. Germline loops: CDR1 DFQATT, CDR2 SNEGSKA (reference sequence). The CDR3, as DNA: TGCAGTGCTAGAGATTACAGGGAAATACGCGAGCAGTACTTC. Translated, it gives CSARDYREIREQYF.